The TCR beta chain under discussion was sequenced for a study of T cells in Graves' hyperthyroidism and ophthalmopathy. As for the study in general: It was at initial diagnosis, before any treatment, that peripheral blood was collected. Overall study results and limits: Ophthalmopathy cases were set apart from stable hyperthyroidism by a 13 V-J model.

CDR3 length: 14 residues. Germline CDR1 SGHAT, CDR2 FQDESV (reference sequence). V lost 1 base and J lost 8, with 14 bases in between. To note about this clonotype: What it recognizes is unknown.

Each patient was aged 18 to 65 and had newly diagnosed hyperthyroidism of under 2 months' duration. RNA transcripts yielded amplified TCR beta CDR3 regions. The HTBI primer set served for first-round RT-PCR of the TCR CDR3. TCRdb passed the multiplex PCR reads through MiXCR, listing each CDR3 protein once. The table shows hundreds of thousands of distinct CDR3 sequences, with 15% to 20% occurring only once. Sequenced material: blood. This receptor was taken from a woman in her 50s with Graves' hyperthyroidism that later progressed to Graves' ophthalmopathy. J is TRBJ1-2 and V is TRBV11-1, with D tentatively TRBD1 (6 bases). As DNA, the CDR3 is TGTGCCAGCAGCTTAGTTGGGGGGGCTAGAGGCTACACCTTC. Translating gives CASSLVGGARGYTF.